This is a list of T cell receptor beta chains from one sample in a study of a mutant IDH1 vaccine in newly diagnosed glioma. The antigens these receptors bind are not known. The repertoire was sequenced with immunoSEQ multiplex PCR; TCRdb's copy has only in-frame clones and lacks some. The sample lists roughly 30,000 clones, about 86% seen once, with about a quarter in the top ten. The source was PBMCs, collected from a glioma patient whose treatment included an IDH1 peptide vaccine. The receptors stem from a man aged 25 to 40 with glioma. CDR3s include the opening cysteine and the closing phenylalanine or tryptophan. D genes are given only for firm matches. The size of a clone is reported for some rows only, either as once, few or many, or as a class for expanded clones.

abundance	v_gene	d_gene	j_gene	len	CDR3aa	CDR3nt
-	TRBV27	-	TRBJ1-2	18	CASSSIRDTASFGYGYTF	TGTGCCAGCAGTTCGATCCGGGACACCGCTTCGTTTGGCTATGGCTACACCTTC
-	TRBV7-2	-	TRBJ1-2	15	CASSLVWGADYGYTF	TGTGCCAGCAGCTTAGTGTGGGGGGCTGACTATGGCTACACCTTC
medium-sized	TRBV2	-	TRBJ2-7	12	CASSADRSQRYF	TGTGCCAGCAGTGCCGACAGGAGCCAACGGTACTTC
-	TRBV19	-	TRBJ1-2	14	CASSRTVGAYGYTF	TGTGCCAGTAGTAGAACAGTCGGGGCTTATGGCTACACCTTC
-	TRBV11-3	-	TRBJ2-5	14	CASSLGGRRETQYF	TGTGCCAGCAGCTTAGGGGGGCGTAGAGAGACCCAGTACTTC
-	TRBV29-1	TRBD2	TRBJ2-5	13	CSVPGLAYETQYF	TGCAGCGTTCCGGGACTAGCGTATGAGACCCAGTACTTC
-	TRBV7-6	-	TRBJ1-2	15	CASSLERTPNYGYTF	TGTGCCAGCAGCTTAGAGAGGACCCCCAACTATGGCTACACCTTC
-	TRBV5-4	-	TRBJ1-2	14	CASSSRGEEGGYTF	TGTGCCAGCAGCTCCCGAGGGGAAGAAGGTGGCTACACCTTC
-	TRBV6-6	TRBD2	TRBJ2-5	14	CASRAGLAGETQYF	TGTGCCAGCAGGGCCGGACTAGCGGGGGAGACCCAGTACTTC
-	TRBV2	-	TRBJ1-4	14	CASRPGLTGTSLFF	TGTGCCAGCAGACCCGGCTTAACCGGGACGTCACTGTTTTTT
-	TRBV6-6	-	TRBJ1-2	15	CASRNSGSYYGGYTF	TGTGCCAGCAGAAACTCAGGGTCTTATTATGGTGGCTACACCTTC
once	TRBV7-2	TRBD1	TRBJ1-2	16	CASSLEGTGINYGYTF	TGTGCCAGCAGCTTAGAAGGGACAGGAATTAACTATGGCTACACCTTC
once	TRBV5-1	-	TRBJ1-1	14	CASSLTGFNTEAFF	TGCGCCAGCAGCTTGACAGGGTTCAACACTGAAGCTTTCTTT
once	TRBV30	-	TRBJ1-2	12	CAWSRRNYGYTF	TGTGCCTGGAGTAGAAGAAACTATGGCTACACCTTC
-	TRBV15	TRBD1	TRBJ2-3	15	CATSSKTGNTDTQYF	TGTGCCACCAGCAGTAAGACAGGGAACACAGATACGCAGTATTTT
-	TRBV30	-	TRBJ1-4	17	CAWSAVGFGTGGRKLFF	TGTGCCTGGAGCGCTGTAGGTTTTGGGACCGGTGGAAGGAAACTGTTTTTT
-	TRBV29-1	-	TRBJ1-2	13	CSVESSRYYGYTF	TGCAGCGTTGAATCCAGTCGCTACTATGGCTACACCTTC
-	TRBV6-1	-	TRBJ2-3	15	CAISRGAGYSDTQYF	TGTGCCATCAGCCGAGGGGCAGGGTATTCAGATACGCAGTATTTT
-	TRBV9	TRBD2	TRBJ2-7	17	CASSVALAGGRQAEQYF	TGTGCCAGCAGCGTGGCCCTAGCGGGAGGGAGGCAGGCCGAGCAGTACTTC
-	TRBV5-1	-	TRBJ2-1	13	CASSLGLSDEQFF	TGCGCCAGCAGCTTGGGGCTAAGCGATGAGCAGTTCTTC
-	TRBV2	TRBD2	TRBJ2-4	19	CASSPPTRGGLRWENIQYF	TGTGCCAGCAGTCCACCAACACGGGGGGGGCTTCGATGGGAAAACATTCAGTACTTC
-	TRBV9	-	TRBJ1-1	14	CASSVDPDGVSAFF	TGTGCCAGCAGCGTAGACCCGGACGGGGTATCAGCTTTCTTT
-	TRBV2	-	TRBJ2-3	14	CASSRLENTDTQYF	TGTGCCAGCAGTCGTCTAGAGAACACAGATACGCAGTATTTT
-	TRBV7-9	TRBD1	TRBJ1-1	14	CASSLVGQGRAAFF	TGTGCCAGCAGCTTAGTGGGACAGGGGCGGGCAGCTTTCTTT
once	TRBV2	-	TRBJ1-5	15	CASSEGGGTYQPQHF	TGTGCCAGCAGTGAGGGGGGGGGTACTTATCAGCCCCAGCATTTT
-	TRBV10-3	-	TRBJ1-1	14	CAISETQMNTEAFF	TGTGCCATCAGTGAGACGCAAATGAACACTGAAGCTTTCTTT
once	TRBV29-1	TRBD1	TRBJ1-1	13	CSVDDRANTEAFF	TGCAGCGTTGATGACAGGGCGAACACTGAAGCTTTCTTT
-	TRBV6-5	TRBD1	TRBJ1-1	13	CASSKGAYTEAFF	TGTGCCAGCAGTAAGGGGGCGTACACTGAAGCTTTCTTT
-	TRBV15	TRBD2	TRBJ2-3	17	CATSRDLAGESTDTQYF	TGTGCCACCAGCAGAGATTTAGCGGGAGAGTCGACAGATACGCAGTATTTT
-	TRBV7-6	-	TRBJ2-7	13	CASSLAQGYEQYF	TGTGCCAGCAGCCTTGCCCAGGGCTACGAGCAGTACTTC
-	TRBV6-4	-	TRBJ2-1	14	CASSFNTGNNEQFF	TGTGCCAGCAGTTTTAACACAGGGAACAATGAGCAGTTCTTC
-	TRBV30	TRBD1	TRBJ1-1	15	CACSPGQGANTEAFF	TGTGCGTGCTCGCCGGGACAGGGAGCGAACACTGAAGCTTTCTTT
-	TRBV30	-	TRBJ2-7	12	CAWSPGNYEQYF	TGTGCCTGGAGTCCAGGGAACTACGAGCAGTACTTC
-	TRBV30	-	TRBJ1-2	13	CAWSSGGNYGYTF	TGTGCCTGGAGTTCTGGGGGAAACTATGGCTACACCTTC
-	TRBV6-5	TRBD1	TRBJ2-3	13	CASRNRGRDTQYF	TGTGCCAGCAGAAACAGGGGGCGAGATACGCAGTATTTT
-	TRBV28	-	TRBJ1-1	16	CASSFPGGVWNTEAFF	TGTGCCAGCAGTTTCCCGGGAGGGGTCTGGAACACTGAAGCTTTCTTT
-	TRBV19	-	TRBJ1-3	11	CASTGPNTIYF	TGTGCCAGTACGGGTCCAAACACCATATATTTT
-	TRBV7-2	-	TRBJ1-1	12	CASSLEPIEAFF	TGTGCCAGCAGCTTAGAGCCTATAGAAGCTTTCTTT